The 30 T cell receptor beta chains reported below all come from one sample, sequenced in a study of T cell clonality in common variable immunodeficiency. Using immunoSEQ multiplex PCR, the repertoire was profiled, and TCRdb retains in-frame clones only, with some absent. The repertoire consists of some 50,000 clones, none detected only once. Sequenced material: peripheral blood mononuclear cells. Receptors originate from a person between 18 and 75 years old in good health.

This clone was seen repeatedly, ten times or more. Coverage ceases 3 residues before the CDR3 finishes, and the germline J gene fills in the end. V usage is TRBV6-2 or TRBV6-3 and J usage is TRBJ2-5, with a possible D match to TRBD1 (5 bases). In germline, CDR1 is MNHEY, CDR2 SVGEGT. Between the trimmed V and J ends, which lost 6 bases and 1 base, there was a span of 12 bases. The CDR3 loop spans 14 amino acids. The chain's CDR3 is CASSPGHLQETQYF. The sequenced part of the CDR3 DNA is TGTGCCAGCAGCCCTGGACACCTCCAAGAGACC.

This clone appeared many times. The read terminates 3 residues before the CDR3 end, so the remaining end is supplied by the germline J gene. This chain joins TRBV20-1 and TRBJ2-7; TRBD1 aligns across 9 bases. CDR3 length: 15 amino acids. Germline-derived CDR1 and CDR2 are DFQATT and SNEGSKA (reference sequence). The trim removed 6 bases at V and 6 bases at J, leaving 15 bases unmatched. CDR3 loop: CSAAFAGTGIGEQYF. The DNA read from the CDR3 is TGCAGTGCCGCCTTCGCCGGGACAGGGATCGGCGAG.

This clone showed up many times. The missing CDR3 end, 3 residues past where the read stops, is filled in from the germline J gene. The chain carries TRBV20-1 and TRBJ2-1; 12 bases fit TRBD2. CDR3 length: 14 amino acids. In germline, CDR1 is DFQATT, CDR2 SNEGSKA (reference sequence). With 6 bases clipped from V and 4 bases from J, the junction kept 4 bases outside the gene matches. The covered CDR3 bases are TGCAGTGCCAGGCTAGCGGGAGGGTACAATGAG. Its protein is CSARLAGGYNE. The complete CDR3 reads CSARLAGGYNEQFF.

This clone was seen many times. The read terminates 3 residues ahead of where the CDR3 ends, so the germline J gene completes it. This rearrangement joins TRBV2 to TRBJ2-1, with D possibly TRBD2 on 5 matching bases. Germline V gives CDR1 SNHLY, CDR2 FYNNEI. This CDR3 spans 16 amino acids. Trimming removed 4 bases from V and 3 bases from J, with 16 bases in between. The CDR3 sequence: CASSVLGVANYNEQFF. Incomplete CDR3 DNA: TGTGCCAGCAGTGTCCTCGGGGTTGCCAACTACAATGAG. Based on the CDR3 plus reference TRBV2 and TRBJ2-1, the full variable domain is EPEVTQTPSHQVTQMGQEVILRCVPISNHLYFYWYRQILGQKVEFLVSFYNNEISEKSEIFDDQFSVERPDGSNFTLKIRSTKLEDSAMYFCASSVLGVANYNEQFFGPGTRLTVL.

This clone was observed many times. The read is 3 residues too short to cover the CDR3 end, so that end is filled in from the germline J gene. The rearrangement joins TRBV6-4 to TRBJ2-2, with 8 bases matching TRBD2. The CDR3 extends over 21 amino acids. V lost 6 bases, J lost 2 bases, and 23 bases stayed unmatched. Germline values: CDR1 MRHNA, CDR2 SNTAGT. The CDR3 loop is CASRDPTGTPGLVGNTGELFF. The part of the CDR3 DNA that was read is TGTGCCAGCAGGGACCCCACTGGGACCCCGGGACTAGTGGGTAACACCGGGGAG.

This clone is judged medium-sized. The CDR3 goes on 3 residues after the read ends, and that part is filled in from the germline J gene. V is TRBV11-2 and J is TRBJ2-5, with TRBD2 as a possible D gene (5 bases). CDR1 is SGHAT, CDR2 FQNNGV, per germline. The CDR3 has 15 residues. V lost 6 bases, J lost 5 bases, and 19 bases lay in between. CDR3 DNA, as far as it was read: TGTGCCAGCAGTGACCCTCCAAACAGAGGGGAGACC. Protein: CASSDPPNRGET. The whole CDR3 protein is CASSDPPNRGETQYF.

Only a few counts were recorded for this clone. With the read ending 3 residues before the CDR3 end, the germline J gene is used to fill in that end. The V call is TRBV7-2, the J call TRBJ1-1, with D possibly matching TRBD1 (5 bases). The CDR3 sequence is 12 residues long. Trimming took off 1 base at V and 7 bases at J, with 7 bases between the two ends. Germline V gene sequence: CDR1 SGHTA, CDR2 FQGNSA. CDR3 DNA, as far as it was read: TGTGCCAGCAGCTTAGGACAGCTTGAA. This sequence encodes CASSLGQLE. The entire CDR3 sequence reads CASSLGQLEAFF.

The CDR3 bases that were read are TGTGCCAGCAAGGGACAGGGGGCCTTACAAGAGACG. This translates into CASKGQGALQET. The whole CDR3 protein reads CASKGQGALQETQYF. The V and J genes are TRBV7-8 and TRBJ2-3, with TRBD1 identical over 12 bases. The CDR3 extends 3 residues past the end of the read, so its final part is completed from the germline J gene. Germline CDR1 reads SGHVS; CDR2 reads FQNEAQ. The CDR3 sequence is 15 residues long.

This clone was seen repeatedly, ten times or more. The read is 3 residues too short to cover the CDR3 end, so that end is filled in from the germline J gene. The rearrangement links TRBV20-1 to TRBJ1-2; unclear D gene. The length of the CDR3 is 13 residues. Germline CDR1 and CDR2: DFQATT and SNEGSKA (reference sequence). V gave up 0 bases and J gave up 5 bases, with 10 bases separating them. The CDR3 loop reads CSARDAVLYGYTF. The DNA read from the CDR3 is TGCAGTGCTAGAGACGCGGTTCTTTATGGC.

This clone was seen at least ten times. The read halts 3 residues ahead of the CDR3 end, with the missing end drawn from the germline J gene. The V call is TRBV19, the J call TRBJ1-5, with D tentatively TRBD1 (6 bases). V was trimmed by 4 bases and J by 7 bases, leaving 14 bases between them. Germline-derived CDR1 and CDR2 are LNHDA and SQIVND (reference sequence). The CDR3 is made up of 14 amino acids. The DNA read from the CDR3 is TGTGCCAGTAGTAAGGACTCGGGGGGCCAGCCC. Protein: CASSKDSGGQP. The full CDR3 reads CASSKDSGGQPQHF.

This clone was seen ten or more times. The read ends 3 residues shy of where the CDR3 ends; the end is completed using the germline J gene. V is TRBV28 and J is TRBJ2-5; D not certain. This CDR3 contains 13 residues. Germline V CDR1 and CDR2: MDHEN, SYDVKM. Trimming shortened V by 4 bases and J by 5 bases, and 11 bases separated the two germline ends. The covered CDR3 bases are TGTGCCAGCAGTTCCGGGTTTGCGGAGACC. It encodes CASSSGFAET. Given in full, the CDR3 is CASSSGFAETQYF.

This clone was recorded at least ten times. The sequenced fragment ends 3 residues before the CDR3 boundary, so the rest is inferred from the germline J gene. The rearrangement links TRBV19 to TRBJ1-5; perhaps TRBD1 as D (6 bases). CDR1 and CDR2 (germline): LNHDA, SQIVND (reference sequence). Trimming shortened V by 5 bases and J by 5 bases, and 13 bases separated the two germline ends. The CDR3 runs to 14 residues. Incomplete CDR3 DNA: TGTGCCAGTAGTCCTCAGGGGAACTATCAGCCC. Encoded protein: CASSPQGNYQP. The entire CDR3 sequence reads CASSPQGNYQPQHF.

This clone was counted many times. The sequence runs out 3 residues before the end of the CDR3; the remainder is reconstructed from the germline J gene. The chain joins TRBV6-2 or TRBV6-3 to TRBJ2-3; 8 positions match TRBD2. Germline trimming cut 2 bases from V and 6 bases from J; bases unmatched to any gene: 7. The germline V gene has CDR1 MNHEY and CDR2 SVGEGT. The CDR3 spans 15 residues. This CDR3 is CASSYGPREGDTQYF. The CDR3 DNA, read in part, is TGTGCCAGCAGTTACGGTCCCCGGGAGGGGGATACG.

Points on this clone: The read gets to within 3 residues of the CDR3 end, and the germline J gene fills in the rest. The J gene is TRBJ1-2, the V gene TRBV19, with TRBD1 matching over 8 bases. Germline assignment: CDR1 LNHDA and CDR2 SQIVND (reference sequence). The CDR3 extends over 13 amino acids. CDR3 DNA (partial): TGTGCCAGTAGCCCCCGACAGGGGAATGAC. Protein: CASSPRQGND. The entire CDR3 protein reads CASSPRQGNDYTF.

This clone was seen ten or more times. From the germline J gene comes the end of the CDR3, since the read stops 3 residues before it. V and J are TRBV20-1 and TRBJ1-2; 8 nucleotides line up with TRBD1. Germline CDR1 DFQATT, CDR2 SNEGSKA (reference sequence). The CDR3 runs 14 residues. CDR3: CRARGQGVGYGYTF. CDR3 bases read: TGCAGGGCCCGTGGACAGGGTGTGGGTTATGGC.

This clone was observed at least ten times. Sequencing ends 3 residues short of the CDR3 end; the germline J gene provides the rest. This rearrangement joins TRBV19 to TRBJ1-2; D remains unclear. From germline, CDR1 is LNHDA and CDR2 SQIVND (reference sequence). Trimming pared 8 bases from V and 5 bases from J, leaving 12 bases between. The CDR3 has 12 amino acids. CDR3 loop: CASRREGYGYTF. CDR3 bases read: TGTGCCAGTCGCAGAGAAGGGTATGGC.

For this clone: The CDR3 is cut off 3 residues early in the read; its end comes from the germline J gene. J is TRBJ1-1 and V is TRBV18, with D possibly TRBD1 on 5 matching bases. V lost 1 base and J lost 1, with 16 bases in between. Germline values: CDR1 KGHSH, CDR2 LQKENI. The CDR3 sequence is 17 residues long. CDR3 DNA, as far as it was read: TGTGCCAGCTCACCACAAAACCCAGGGTGGGCGAACACTGAA. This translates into CASSPQNPGWANTE. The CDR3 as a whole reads CASSPQNPGWANTEAFF.

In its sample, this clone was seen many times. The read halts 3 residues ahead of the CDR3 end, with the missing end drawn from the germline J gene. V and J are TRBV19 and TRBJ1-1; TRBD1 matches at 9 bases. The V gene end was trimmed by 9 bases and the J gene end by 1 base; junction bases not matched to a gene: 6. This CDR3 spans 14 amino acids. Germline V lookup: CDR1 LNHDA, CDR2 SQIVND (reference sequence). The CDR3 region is CASKQGAANTEAFF. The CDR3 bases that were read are TGTGCCAGCAAACAGGGGGCCGCGAACACTGAA.

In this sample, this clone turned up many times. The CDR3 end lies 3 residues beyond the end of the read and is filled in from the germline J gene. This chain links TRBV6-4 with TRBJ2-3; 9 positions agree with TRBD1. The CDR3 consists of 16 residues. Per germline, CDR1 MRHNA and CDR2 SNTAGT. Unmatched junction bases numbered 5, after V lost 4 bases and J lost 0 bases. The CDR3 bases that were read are TGTGCCAGCAGTGCCCGCGGACAGGGGAGCACAGATACG. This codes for CASSARGQGSTDT. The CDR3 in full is CASSARGQGSTDTQYF.

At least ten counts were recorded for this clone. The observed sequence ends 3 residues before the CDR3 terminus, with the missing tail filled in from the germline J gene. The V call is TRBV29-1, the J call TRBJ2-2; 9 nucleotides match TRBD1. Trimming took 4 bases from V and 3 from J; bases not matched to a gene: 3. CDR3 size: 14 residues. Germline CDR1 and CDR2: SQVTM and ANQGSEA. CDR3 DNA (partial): TGCAGCGTTGCCCGGACAGGGGACACCGGGGAG. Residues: CSVARTGDTGE. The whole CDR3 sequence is CSVARTGDTGELFF.

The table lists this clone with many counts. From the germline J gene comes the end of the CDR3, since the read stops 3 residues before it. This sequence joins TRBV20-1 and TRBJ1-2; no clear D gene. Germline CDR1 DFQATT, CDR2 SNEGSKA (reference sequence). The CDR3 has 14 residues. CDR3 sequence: CSVRGSSVSRGYTF. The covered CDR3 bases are TGCAGTGTACGGGGATCGTCCGTCTCTCGCGGC.

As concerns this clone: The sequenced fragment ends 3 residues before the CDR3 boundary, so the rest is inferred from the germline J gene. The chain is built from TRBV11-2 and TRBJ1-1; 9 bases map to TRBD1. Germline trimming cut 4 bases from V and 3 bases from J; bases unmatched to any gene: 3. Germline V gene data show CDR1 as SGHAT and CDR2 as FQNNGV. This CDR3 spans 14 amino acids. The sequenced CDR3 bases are TGTGCCAGCAGCTCTGGGACAGGGCACACTGAA. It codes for CASSSGTGHTE. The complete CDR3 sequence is CASSSGTGHTEAFF.

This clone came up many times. Incomplete CDR3 DNA: TGTGCCAGCAGTACAGGGAATTCACCC. Translated, it gives CASSTGNSP. The full CDR3 is CASSTGNSPLHF. The chain links TRBV7-9 to TRBJ1-6; a possible D gene is TRBD1 (6 bases). The read comes to an end 3 residues before the CDR3 does, leaving the germline J gene to fill in the end. CDR1 is SEHNR, CDR2 FQNEAQ, per germline (reference sequence). This CDR3 comprises 12 residues. V dropped 6 bases and J dropped 7 bases, with 7 bases sitting between them.

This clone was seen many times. The covered CDR3 bases are TGTGCCAGCAGCCAAGTTGGGAGACTAGAATCTCGAGAGACC. Amino acids: CASSQVGRLESRET. The CDR3 in its entirety is CASSQVGRLESRETQYF. This sequence joins TRBV4-2 and TRBJ2-5; a possible D gene is TRBD2 (6 bases). The read is 3 residues too short to cover the CDR3 end, so that end is filled in from the germline J gene. CDR3 length: 17 amino acids. With 1 base removed from V and 4 bases from J, the gap between germline ends came to 19 bases. Per the germline V gene, CDR1 is LGHNA and CDR2 is YNFKEQ.

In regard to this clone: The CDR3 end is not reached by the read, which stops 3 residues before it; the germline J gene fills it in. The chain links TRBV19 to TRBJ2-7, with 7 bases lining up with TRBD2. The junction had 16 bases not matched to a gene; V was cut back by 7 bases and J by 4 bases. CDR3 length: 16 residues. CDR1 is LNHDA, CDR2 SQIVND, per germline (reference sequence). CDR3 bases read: TGTGCCAGTACTCCAACCGGACTAGTCGGTTCTTACGAG. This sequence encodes CASTPTGLVGSYE. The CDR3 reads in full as CASTPTGLVGSYEQYF.

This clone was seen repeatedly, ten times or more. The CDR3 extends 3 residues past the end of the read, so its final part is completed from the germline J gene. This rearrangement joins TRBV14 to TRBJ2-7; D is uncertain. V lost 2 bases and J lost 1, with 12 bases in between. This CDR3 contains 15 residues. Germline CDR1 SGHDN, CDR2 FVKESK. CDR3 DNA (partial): TGTGCCAGCAGCCAAAGGGCCGGTACATCCTACGAG. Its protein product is CASSQRAGTSYE. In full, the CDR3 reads CASSQRAGTSYEQYF. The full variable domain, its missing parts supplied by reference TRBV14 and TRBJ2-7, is EAGVTQFPSHSVIEKGQTVTLRCDPISGHDNLYWYRRVMGKEIKFLLHFVKESKQDESGMPNNRFLAERTGGTYSTLKVQPAELEDSGVYFCASSQRAGTSYEQYFGPGTRLTVT.

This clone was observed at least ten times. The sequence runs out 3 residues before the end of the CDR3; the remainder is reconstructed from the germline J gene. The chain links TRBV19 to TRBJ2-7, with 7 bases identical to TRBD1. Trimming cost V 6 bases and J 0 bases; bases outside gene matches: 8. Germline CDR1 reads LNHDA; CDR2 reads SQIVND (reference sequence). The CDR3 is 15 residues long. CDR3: CASRPRGTVSYEQYF. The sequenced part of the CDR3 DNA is TGTGCCAGTAGACCCCGAGGGACAGTCTCCTACGAG.

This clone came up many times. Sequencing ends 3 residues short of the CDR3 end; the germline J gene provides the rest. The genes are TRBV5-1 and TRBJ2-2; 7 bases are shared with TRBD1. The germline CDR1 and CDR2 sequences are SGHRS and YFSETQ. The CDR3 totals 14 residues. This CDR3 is CASSVSQGNEKLFF. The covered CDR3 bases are TGCGCCAGCAGCGTTTCACAGGGGAATGAAAAG.

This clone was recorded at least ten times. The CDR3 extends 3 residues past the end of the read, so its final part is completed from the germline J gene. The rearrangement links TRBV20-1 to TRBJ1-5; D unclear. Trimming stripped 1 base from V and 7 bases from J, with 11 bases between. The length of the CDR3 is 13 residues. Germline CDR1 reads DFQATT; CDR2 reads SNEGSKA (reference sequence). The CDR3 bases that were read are TGCAGTGCTAGAGTAGGAGTCGGGCAGCCC. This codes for CSARVGVGQP. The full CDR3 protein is CSARVGVGQPQHF.

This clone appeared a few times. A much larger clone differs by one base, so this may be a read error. The covered CDR3 bases are TGTGCCGGCAGTGAAAGGGGGTCCCGAGTGAGTACTGAA. Its protein is CAGSERGSRVSTE. The entire CDR3 protein is CAGSERGSRVSTEAFF. V gene TRBV6-1 combines with J gene TRBJ1-1, with D perhaps TRBD1 (6 bases). The CDR3 end is not reached by the read, which stops 3 residues before it; the germline J gene fills it in. Germline lookup yields CDR1 MNHNS and CDR2 SASEGT. The CDR3 has 16 amino acids.